A selection of T cell receptor beta chains follows, all from one sample in a study of blood T cell repertoires in COVID-19. TCRdb's table, derived via immunoSEQ multiplex PCR, lists solely in-frame clones and lacks some. The repertoire holds approximately 280,000 clones, with roughly 85% as singletons. Sequencing was performed on peripheral blood. The receptor set was obtained from a man aged 50-59 years with active or convalescent COVID-19. Both conserved end residues are part of each CDR3. D genes are given only for firm matches. Expanded clones are given a class, and other clones once, few, many or no size at all.

cdr3_nt: TGTGCCAGCGCTCCCGGGGTCACCGGGGAGCTGTTTTTT; cdr3_aa: CASAPGVTGELFF; clone_size: NA; cdr3_length: 13; d_call: NA; j_call: TRBJ2-2; v_call: TRBV9
cdr3_nt: TGTGCCAGCAGTCGGTACACTGAAGCTTTCTTT; cdr3_aa: CASSRYTEAFF; clone_size: NA; cdr3_length: 11; d_call: NA; j_call: TRBJ1-1; v_call: TRBV5-6
cdr3_nt: TGCAGTGCTAGTCTTGGGACAGGGGGCAACACCATATATTTT; cdr3_aa: CSASLGTGGNTIYF; clone_size: once; cdr3_length: 14; d_call: TRBD1; j_call: TRBJ1-3; v_call: TRBV20-1
cdr3_nt: TGTGCCTGGAGTGTACGTGTGATGGAGAGGGAAGCTTTCTTT; cdr3_aa: CAWSVRVMEREAFF; clone_size: NA; cdr3_length: 14; d_call: NA; j_call: TRBJ1-1; v_call: TRBV30
cdr3_nt: TGTGCCAGCAGTTTTGGCGGGAGGGCTGTAGAGACCCAGTACTTC; cdr3_aa: CASSFGGRAVETQYF; clone_size: NA; cdr3_length: 15; d_call: TRBD2; j_call: TRBJ2-5; v_call: TRBV27
cdr3_nt: TGTGCCAGCAGCGTCCGTGAGCAGTTCTTC; cdr3_aa: CASSVREQFF; clone_size: NA; cdr3_length: 10; d_call: NA; j_call: TRBJ2-1; v_call: TRBV2
cdr3_nt: TGTGCCAGCAGTGAGAGCGGGAGTGTGCAGTTCTTC; cdr3_aa: CASSESGSVQFF; clone_size: NA; cdr3_length: 12; d_call: TRBD2; j_call: TRBJ2-1; v_call: TRBV12-3/TRBV12-4
cdr3_nt: TGTGCCAGCAGTTACTTCCGTCAGGGGGAAGATGAAGCTTTCTTT; cdr3_aa: CASSYFRQGEDEAFF; clone_size: NA; cdr3_length: 15; d_call: TRBD1; j_call: TRBJ1-1; v_call: TRBV6-5
cdr3_nt: TGCGCCAGCAGTCAGGGTTACGAGCAGTACTTC; cdr3_aa: CASSQGYEQYF; clone_size: NA; cdr3_length: 11; d_call: NA; j_call: TRBJ2-7; v_call: TRBV10-2
cdr3_nt: TGTGCCAGCAGCCAAGCCTCGGGGCAGGGGCCTTACGAGCAGTACTTC; cdr3_aa: CASSQASGQGPYEQYF; clone_size: NA; cdr3_length: 16; d_call: NA; j_call: TRBJ2-7; v_call: TRBV3-1/TRBV3-2
cdr3_nt: TGCGCCAGCAGTCGTAGTCCGGGACTAGCGGGAGGGGTAGATACGCAGTATTTT; cdr3_aa: CASSRSPGLAGGVDTQYF; clone_size: NA; cdr3_length: 18; d_call: TRBD2; j_call: TRBJ2-3; v_call: TRBV4-3
cdr3_nt: TGTGCCAGCAGCTTTAGGGGGATCTCCTACAATGAGCAGTTCTTC; cdr3_aa: CASSFRGISYNEQFF; clone_size: NA; cdr3_length: 15; d_call: NA; j_call: TRBJ2-1; v_call: TRBV7-8
cdr3_nt: TGTGCCAGCAGCGGAGGGGACTACACAGATACGCAGTATTTT; cdr3_aa: CASSGGDYTDTQYF; clone_size: NA; cdr3_length: 14; d_call: TRBD2; j_call: TRBJ2-3; v_call: TRBV9
cdr3_nt: TGTGCCAGTAGTATCGCGACAGGGCCTGGCAATCAGCCCCAGCATTTT; cdr3_aa: CASSIATGPGNQPQHF; clone_size: NA; cdr3_length: 16; d_call: TRBD1; j_call: TRBJ1-5; v_call: TRBV19
cdr3_nt: TGTGCCAGCAGCCCGGAGGGTGCCGGAAACACCATATATTTT; cdr3_aa: CASSPEGAGNTIYF; clone_size: NA; cdr3_length: 14; d_call: NA; j_call: TRBJ1-3; v_call: TRBV11-2
cdr3_nt: TGTGCCAGCTCACCCCCAGGACAGGGGGGGGACATTCAGTACTTC; cdr3_aa: CASSPPGQGGDIQYF; clone_size: NA; cdr3_length: 15; d_call: TRBD1; j_call: TRBJ2-4; v_call: TRBV18
cdr3_nt: TGTGCCAGCAGCAAAGGTCGGGACAGATCCAATCAGCCCCAGCATTTT; cdr3_aa: CASSKGRDRSNQPQHF; clone_size: few; cdr3_length: 16; d_call: NA; j_call: TRBJ1-5; v_call: TRBV21-1
cdr3_nt: TGTGCCAGCAGTCTGGCGGGAGGACAAAGGGATGGCTACACCTTC; cdr3_aa: CASSLAGGQRDGYTF; clone_size: few; cdr3_length: 15; d_call: NA; j_call: TRBJ1-2; v_call: TRBV28
cdr3_nt: TGTGCCAGCAGTTACGGGCTACAAGAGACCCAGTACTTC; cdr3_aa: CASSYGLQETQYF; clone_size: few; cdr3_length: 13; d_call: NA; j_call: TRBJ2-5; v_call: TRBV6-5
cdr3_nt: TGTGCCAGCAGCTTGTCGGTGGGACAGAGCTCCTACGAGCAGTACTTC; cdr3_aa: CASSLSVGQSSYEQYF; clone_size: NA; cdr3_length: 16; d_call: TRBD1; j_call: TRBJ2-7; v_call: TRBV5-5